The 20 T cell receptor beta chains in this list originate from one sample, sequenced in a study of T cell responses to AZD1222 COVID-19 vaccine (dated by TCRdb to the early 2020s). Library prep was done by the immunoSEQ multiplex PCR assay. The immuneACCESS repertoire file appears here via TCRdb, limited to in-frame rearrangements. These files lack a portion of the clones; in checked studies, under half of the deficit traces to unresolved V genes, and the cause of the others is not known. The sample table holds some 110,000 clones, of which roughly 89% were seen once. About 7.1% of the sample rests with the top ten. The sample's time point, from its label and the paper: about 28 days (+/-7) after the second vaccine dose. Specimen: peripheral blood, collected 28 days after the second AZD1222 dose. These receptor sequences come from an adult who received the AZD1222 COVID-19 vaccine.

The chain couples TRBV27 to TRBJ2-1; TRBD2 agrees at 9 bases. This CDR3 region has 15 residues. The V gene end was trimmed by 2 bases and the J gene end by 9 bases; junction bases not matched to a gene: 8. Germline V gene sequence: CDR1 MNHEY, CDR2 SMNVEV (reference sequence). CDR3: CASSLAGGPSGEQFF. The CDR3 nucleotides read TGTGCCAGCAGTTTAGCGGGAGGGCCTTCCGGTGAGCAGTTCTTC.

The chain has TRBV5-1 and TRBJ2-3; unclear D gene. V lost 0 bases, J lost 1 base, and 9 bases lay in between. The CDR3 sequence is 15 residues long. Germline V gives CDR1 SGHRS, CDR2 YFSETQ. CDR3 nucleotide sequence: TGCGCCAGCAGCTTGGACACCCCCCGCACAGATACGCAGTATTTT. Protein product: CASSLDTPRTDTQYF.

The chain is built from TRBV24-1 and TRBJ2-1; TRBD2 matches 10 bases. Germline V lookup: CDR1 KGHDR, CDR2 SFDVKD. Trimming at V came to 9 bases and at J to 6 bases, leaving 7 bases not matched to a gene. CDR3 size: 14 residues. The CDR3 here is CATAGLADFNEQFF. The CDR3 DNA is TGTGCCACCGCAGGACTAGCGGACTTCAATGAGCAGTTCTTC.

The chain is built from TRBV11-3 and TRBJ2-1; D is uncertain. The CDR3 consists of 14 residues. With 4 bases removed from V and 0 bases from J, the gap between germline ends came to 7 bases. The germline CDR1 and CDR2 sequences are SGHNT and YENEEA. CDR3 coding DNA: TGTGCCAGCAGCTCTCAGAGCTCCTACAATGAGCAGTTCTTC. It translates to CASSSQSSYNEQFF.

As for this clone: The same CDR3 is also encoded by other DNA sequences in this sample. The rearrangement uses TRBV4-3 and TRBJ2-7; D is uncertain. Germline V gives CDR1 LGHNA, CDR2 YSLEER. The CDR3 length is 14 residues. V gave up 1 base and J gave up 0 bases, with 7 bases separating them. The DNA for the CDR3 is TGCGCCAGCAGCCAAGGCACCAGCTCCTACGAGCAGTACTTC. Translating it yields CASSQGTSSYEQYF.

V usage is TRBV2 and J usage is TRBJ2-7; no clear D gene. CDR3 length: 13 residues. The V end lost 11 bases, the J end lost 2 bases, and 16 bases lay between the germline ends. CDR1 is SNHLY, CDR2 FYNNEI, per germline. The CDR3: CAYAPGPTYEQYF. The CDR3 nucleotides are TGTGCCTACGCGCCCGGGCCAACCTACGAGCAGTACTTC.

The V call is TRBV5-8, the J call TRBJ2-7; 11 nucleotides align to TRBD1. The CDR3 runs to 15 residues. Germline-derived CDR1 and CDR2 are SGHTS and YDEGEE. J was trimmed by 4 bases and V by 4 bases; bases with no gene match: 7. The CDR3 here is CASSAGQGAVYEQYF. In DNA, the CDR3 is TGTGCCAGCAGCGCCGGACAGGGGGCGGTGTACGAGCAGTACTTC. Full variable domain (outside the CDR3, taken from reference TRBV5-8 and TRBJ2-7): EAGVTQSPTHLIKTRGQQATLRCSPISGHTSVYWYQQALGLGLQFLLWYDEGEERNRGNFPPRFSGRQFPNYSSELNVNALELEDSALYLCASSAGQGAVYEQYFGPGTRLTVT.

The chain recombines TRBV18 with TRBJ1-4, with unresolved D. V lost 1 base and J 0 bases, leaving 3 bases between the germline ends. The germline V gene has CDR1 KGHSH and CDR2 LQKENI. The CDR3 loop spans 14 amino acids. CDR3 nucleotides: TGTGCCAGCTCACCACGAGCAACTAATGAAAAACTGTTTTTT. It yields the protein CASSPRATNEKLFF.

For the CDR3, the DNA is TGTGCCATCAGTGGGGGGTGGTTGGTCTACGAGCAGTACTTC. This sequence encodes CAISGGWLVYEQYF. The chain carries TRBV10-3 and TRBJ2-7; tentatively, D is TRBD1 or TRBD2 (5 bases each). The CDR3 loop spans 14 amino acids. V gave up 4 bases and J gave up 3 bases, with 13 bases separating them. The V gene's germline CDR1 is ENHRY and CDR2 SYGVKD.

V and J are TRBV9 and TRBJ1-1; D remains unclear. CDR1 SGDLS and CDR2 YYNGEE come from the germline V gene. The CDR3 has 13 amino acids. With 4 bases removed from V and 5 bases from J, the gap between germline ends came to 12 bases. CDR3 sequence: CASSPRSVTEAFF. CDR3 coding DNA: TGTGCCAGCAGCCCTAGGAGCGTTACTGAAGCTTTCTTT.

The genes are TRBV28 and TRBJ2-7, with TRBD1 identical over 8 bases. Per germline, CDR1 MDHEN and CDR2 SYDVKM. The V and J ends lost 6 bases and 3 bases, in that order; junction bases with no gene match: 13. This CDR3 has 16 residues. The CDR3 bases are TGTGCCAGCAGCTCAAAACCGGGGACAGGTAGCTACGAGCAGTACTTC. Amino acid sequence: CASSSKPGTGSYEQYF. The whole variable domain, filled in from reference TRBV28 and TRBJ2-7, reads DVKVTQSSRYLVKRTGEKVFLECVQDMDHENMFWYRQDPGLGLRLIYFSYDVKMKEKGDIPEGYSVSREKKERFSLILESASTNQTSMYLCASSSKPGTGSYEQYFGPGTRLTVT.

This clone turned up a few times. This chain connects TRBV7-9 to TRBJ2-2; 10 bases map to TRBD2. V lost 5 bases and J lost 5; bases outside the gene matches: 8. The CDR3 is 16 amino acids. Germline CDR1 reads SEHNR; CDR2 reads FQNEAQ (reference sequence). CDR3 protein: CASSPPSGRETGELFF. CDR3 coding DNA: TGTGCCAGCAGCCCTCCTAGCGGGAGAGAGACCGGGGAGCTGTTTTTT.

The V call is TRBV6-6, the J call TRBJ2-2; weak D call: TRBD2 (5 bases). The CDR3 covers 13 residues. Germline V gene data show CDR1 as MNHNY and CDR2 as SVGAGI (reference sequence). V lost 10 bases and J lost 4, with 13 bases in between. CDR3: CATTTGITGELFF. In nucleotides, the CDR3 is TGTGCCACCACGACGGGGATCACCGGGGAGCTGTTTTTT.

Here the CDR3 DNA reads TGTGCCAGCAGCCTACAGGGTCGAAAACCGGGACTAGCGGGGGGGTGGACAGATACGCAGTATTTT. Translating gives CASSLQGRKPGLAGGWTDTQYF. The genes are TRBV6-2 or TRBV6-3 and TRBJ2-3; 16 bases line up with TRBD2. CDR1 and CDR2 (germline): MNHEY, SVGEGT. J lost 3 bases, V lost 6 bases, and 21 bases had no gene match. This CDR3 has 22 amino acids.

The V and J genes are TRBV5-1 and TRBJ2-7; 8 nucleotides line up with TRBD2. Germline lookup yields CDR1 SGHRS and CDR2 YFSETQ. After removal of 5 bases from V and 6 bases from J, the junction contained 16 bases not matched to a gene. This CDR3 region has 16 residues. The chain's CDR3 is CASSRVGSGINGEQYF. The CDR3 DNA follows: TGCGCCAGCAGTCGAGTGGGTAGCGGGATTAACGGCGAGCAGTACTTC.

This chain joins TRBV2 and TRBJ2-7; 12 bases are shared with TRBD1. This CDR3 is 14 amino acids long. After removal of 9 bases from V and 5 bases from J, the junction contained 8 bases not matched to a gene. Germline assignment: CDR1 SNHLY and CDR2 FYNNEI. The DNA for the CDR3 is TGTGCCAGTGCCCGGGACAGGGGGCTGAACGAGCAGTACTTC. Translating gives CASARDRGLNEQYF.

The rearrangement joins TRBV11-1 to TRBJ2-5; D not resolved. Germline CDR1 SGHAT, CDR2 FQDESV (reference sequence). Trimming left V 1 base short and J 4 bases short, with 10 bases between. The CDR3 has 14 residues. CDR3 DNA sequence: TGTGCCAGCAGCTTAGACTTATCCACAGAGACCCAGTACTTC. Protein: CASSLDLSTETQYF.

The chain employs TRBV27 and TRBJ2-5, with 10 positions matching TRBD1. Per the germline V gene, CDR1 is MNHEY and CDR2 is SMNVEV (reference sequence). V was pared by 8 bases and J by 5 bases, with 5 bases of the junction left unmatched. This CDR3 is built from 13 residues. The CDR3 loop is CASRQGAWETQYF. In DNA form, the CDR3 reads TGTGCCAGCCGACAGGGGGCATGGGAGACCCAGTACTTC.

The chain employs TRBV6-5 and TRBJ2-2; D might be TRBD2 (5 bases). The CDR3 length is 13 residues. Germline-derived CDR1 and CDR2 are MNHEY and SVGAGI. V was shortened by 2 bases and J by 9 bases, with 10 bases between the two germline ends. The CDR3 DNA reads TGTGCCAGCAGTTACGGGAGCCGGTGGGAGCTGTTTTTT. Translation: CASSYGSRWELFF.

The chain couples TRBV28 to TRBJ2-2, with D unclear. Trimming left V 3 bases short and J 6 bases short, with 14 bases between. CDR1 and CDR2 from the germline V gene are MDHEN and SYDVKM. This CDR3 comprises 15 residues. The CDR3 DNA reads TGTGCCAGCAGTTTCACGAAGGGTCGTGCCGGGGAGCTGTTTTTT. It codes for CASSFTKGRAGELFF.